A single sample gave rise to the 25 T cell receptor beta chains below, sequenced in a study of T cell repertoires in aging, cancer and after chemotherapy. TRB rearrangements spanning V, D and J were amplified using mixed TRB-A/B primers. TCRdb itself ran the multiplex PCR reads through MiXCR, one entry per CDR3 protein. In the table there are some 20,000 distinct CDR3 sequences, over 35% of which are singletons. TCR beta rearrangements were amplified from peripheral blood genomic DNA. Sequencing was carried out using blood. The receptor set was obtained from a human donor with a solid tumor.

By proportion, this clonotype is medium-sized. The rearrangement joins TRBV19 to TRBJ2-7; TRBD1 or TRBD2 may be the D gene (6 bases each). V was cut by 1 base and J by 2 bases, with 12 bases left in between. This CDR3 spans 15 amino acids. Germline V gives CDR1 LNHDA, CDR2 SQIVND (reference sequence). CDR3 residues: CASSIAGASPYEQYF. DNA for the CDR3: TGTGCCAGTAGTATAGCGGGGGCTTCACCCTACGAGCAGTACTTC.

The genes are TRBV19 and TRBJ2-7, with 7 positions matching TRBD1. The V gene's germline CDR1 is LNHDA and CDR2 SQIVND (reference sequence). CDR3 length: 14 amino acids. J gave up 4 bases and V 1 base, and 4 bases lay outside the gene matches. CDR3 in amino acids: CASSIAQGQYEQYF. The CDR3 DNA reads TGTGCCAGTAGTATAGCACAGGGACAGTACGAGCAGTACTTC.

The chain is built from TRBV7-9 and TRBJ2-5; a possible D gene is TRBD2 (5 bases). Trimming pared 1 base from V and 5 bases from J, leaving 14 bases between. The CDR3 loop spans 15 amino acids. CDR1 and CDR2 (germline): SEHNR, FQNEAQ (reference sequence). The CDR3 protein is CASSLVGSPGETQYF. CDR3 sequence (DNA): TGTGCCAGCAGCTTAGTGGGGAGTCCGGGGGAGACCCAGTACTTC.

Only one count was recorded for this clonotype. The chain couples TRBV7-9 to TRBJ2-7, with 10 positions matching TRBD1. The length of the CDR3 is 15 residues. Germline V lookup: CDR1 SEHNR, CDR2 FQNEAQ (reference sequence). After removal of 3 bases from V and 2 bases from J, the junction contained 4 bases not matched to a gene. The CDR3: CASSFPDRGTYEQYF. CDR3 nucleotide sequence: TGTGCCAGCAGCTTCCCGGACAGGGGGACCTACGAGCAGTACTTC. The variable domain in full, completed from reference TRBV7-9 and TRBJ2-7, reads DTGVSQNPRHKITKRGQNVTFRCDPISEHNRLYWYRQTLGQGPEFLTYFQNEAQLEKSRLLSDRFSAERPKGSFSTLEIQRTEQGDSAMYLCASSFPDRGTYEQYFGPGTRLTVT.

This clonotype was counted a few times. V usage is TRBV27 and J usage is TRBJ2-7; TRBD2 aligns across 11 bases. Germline lookup yields CDR1 MNHEY and CDR2 SMNVEV (reference sequence). The V and J ends lost 2 bases and 4 bases, in that order; junction bases with no gene match: 4. This CDR3 region has 15 residues. The CDR3 region is CASSLRASGGYEQYF. CDR3 bases: TGTGCCAGCAGTTTAAGGGCTAGCGGGGGGTACGAGCAGTACTTC.

This clonotype was observed a few times. The chain joins TRBV6-5 to TRBJ1-5; D ambiguous. V dropped 5 bases and J dropped 2 bases, with 13 bases sitting between them. The CDR3 length is 15 residues. Germline CDR1 is MNHEY and CDR2 is SVGAGI. DNA for the CDR3: TGTGCCAGCAGTGGCCGAAGGCTGGGCAATCAGCCCCAGCATTTT. Protein: CASSGRRLGNQPQHF.

For the CDR3, the DNA is TGTGCCAGCAGTGAATCGGCGCTGGCAGGGAGTGGCGAAAAACTGTTTTTT. This codes for CASSESALAGSGEKLFF. The chain employs TRBV6-1 and TRBJ1-4, with D maybe TRBD1 (5 bases). V was clipped by 2 bases and J by 8 bases, with 21 bases between them. This CDR3 is 17 amino acids long. Looked up from germline, CDR1 is MNHNS and CDR2 is SASEGT.

The V call is TRBV19, the J call TRBJ1-2; D not certain. Germline CDR1 reads LNHDA; CDR2 reads SQIVND (reference sequence). With 5 bases removed from V and 0 bases from J, the gap between germline ends came to 13 bases. The CDR3 loop spans 15 amino acids. The CDR3 protein is CASSLAARANYGYTF. The CDR3, as DNA: TGTGCCAGTAGTCTGGCTGCTCGAGCTAACTATGGCTACACCTTC.

This clonotype is large by share. The genes are TRBV27 and TRBJ2-1; D is uncertain. V lost 1 base and J lost 1, with 8 bases in between. Germline CDR1 and CDR2: MNHEY and SMNVEV (reference sequence). The CDR3 runs to 15 residues. This CDR3 reads CASSLFARSYNEQFF. The CDR3 DNA follows: TGTGCCAGCAGTTTATTTGCCAGGTCCTACAATGAGCAGTTCTTC.

This clonotype was detected a few times. This chain links TRBV29-1 with TRBJ2-7; no definite D call. The V gene's germline CDR1 is SQVTM and CDR2 ANQGSEA. The CDR3 has 12 residues. The V and J ends lost 4 bases and 3 bases respectively, with 10 bases between them. Written as DNA, the CDR3 is TGCAGCGTTGCTCCTAGAGGCTACGAGCAGTACTTC. Amino acids: CSVAPRGYEQYF.

This clonotype was counted only a few times. The rearrangement joins TRBV7-9 to TRBJ2-3; D unresolved. The CDR3 contains 14 residues. Trimming pared 2 bases from V and 0 bases from J, leaving 6 bases between. Germline-derived CDR1 and CDR2 are SEHNR and FQNEAQ (reference sequence). The CDR3 nucleotides read TGTGCCAGCAGCTTACTTGGTAGCACAGATACGCAGTATTTT. This sequence encodes CASSLLGSTDTQYF. Full variable domain (outside the CDR3, taken from reference TRBV7-9 and TRBJ2-3): DTGVSQNPRHKITKRGQNVTFRCDPISEHNRLYWYRQTLGQGPEFLTYFQNEAQLEKSRLLSDRFSAERPKGSFSTLEIQRTEQGDSAMYLCASSLLGSTDTQYFGPGTRLTVL.

Judged by abundance, this clonotype is medium-sized. This rearrangement joins TRBV27 to TRBJ2-2, with 7 bases that match TRBD2. The junction had 8 bases not matched to a gene; V was cut back by 4 bases and J by 0 bases. This CDR3 contains 17 residues. Germline V gene lookup returns CDR1 MNHEY and CDR2 SMNVEV (reference sequence). CDR3: CASSWSVAGANTGELFF. The CDR3 coding sequence is TGTGCCAGCAGTTGGTCAGTGGCGGGGGCGAACACCGGGGAGCTGTTTTTT.

In its sample, this clonotype ranks as medium-sized (0.01 to 0.1%). V usage is TRBV6-2 or TRBV6-3 and J usage is TRBJ2-3; 12 bases fit TRBD2. Germline CDR1 reads MNHEY; CDR2 reads SVGEGT. This CDR3 has 18 residues. V trimming: 3 bases; J trimming: 3 bases; junction bases outside the gene matches: 10. CDR3 DNA: TGTGCCAGCAGTTATCCGGCTAGCGGGGGGGCTAGTACAGATACGCAGTATTTT. Amino acid sequence: CASSYPASGGASTDTQYF.

This clonotype has more than one count but fewer than ten. J is TRBJ2-5 and V is TRBV5-4, with 15 nucleotides matching TRBD2. The CDR3 covers 14 residues. CDR1 and CDR2 from the germline V gene are SGHNT and YYREEE (reference sequence). Trimming at V came to 7 bases and at J to 5 bases, leaving 3 bases not matched to a gene. The CDR3 DNA is TGTGCCAGCTCCGGACTAGCGGGGGGGGAGACCCAGTACTTC. Protein sequence: CASSGLAGGETQYF.

This clonotype has only a few counts. The CDR3 DNA sequence: TGTGCCAGCAGTTTAACCCCTCTTTATAAAGCTTTCTTT. Its translation: CASSLTPLYKAFF. The genes are TRBV27 and TRBJ1-1; D gene uncertain. Between the trimmed V and J ends, which lost 2 bases and 9 bases, there was a span of 13 bases. The V gene's germline CDR1 is MNHEY and CDR2 SMNVEV (reference sequence). CDR3 length equals 13 residues.

This clonotype was seen a few times. The gene calls are TRBV15 and TRBJ1-4; D gene ambiguous. CDR3 length equals 11 residues. Trimming cost V 1 base and J 16 bases, with 10 bases left between them. Germline V gives CDR1 LNHNV, CDR2 YYDKDF (reference sequence). Here the CDR3 DNA reads TGTGCCACCAGCAGAGGTCCTCGGCGGTTTTTT. It specifies CATSRGPRRFF.

The chain carries TRBV5-1 and TRBJ2-3; tentative D call: TRBD1 (6 bases). The V end was cut by 1 base, the J end by 2 bases, with 11 bases between. This CDR3 has 15 residues. Germline CDR1 SGHRS, CDR2 YFSETQ. The CDR3 sequence: CASSLHQGTTDTQYF. Here the CDR3 DNA reads TGCGCCAGCAGCTTGCACCAGGGGACCACAGATACGCAGTATTTT.

The J gene is TRBJ2-5, the V gene TRBV5-4; 7 nucleotides align to TRBD2. V shed 4 bases, J shed 2 bases, and the junction held 5 bases outside the gene matches. The germline V gene encodes CDR1 SGHNT and CDR2 YYREEE (reference sequence). The CDR3 has 14 amino acids. The CDR3 protein is CASSSERGQETQYF. CDR3 DNA sequence: TGTGCCAGCAGCAGCGAGCGGGGACAAGAGACCCAGTACTTC.

For this clonotype: An end of the junction differs from the germline gene, which may be a read error. The chain employs TRBV5-6 and TRBJ1-1; possible D gene TRBD1, 5 bases. In germline, CDR1 is SGHDT, CDR2 YYEEEE. The CDR3 is 14 amino acids. CDR3 protein: CASSPGAGNPEAFF. Written as DNA, the CDR3 is TGTGCCAGCAGCCCGGGAGCAGGGAACCCTGAAGCTTTCTTT.

The chain couples TRBV30 to TRBJ2-5, with D perhaps TRBD1 (5 bases). This CDR3 is 15 amino acids long. Between the trimmed V and J ends, which lost 4 bases and 5 bases, there was a span of 20 bases. The germline V gene encodes CDR1 GTSNPN and CDR2 SVGIG (reference sequence). CDR3 sequence: CAWNSPRAKKETQYF. The CDR3, as DNA: TGTGCCTGGAATTCTCCCAGGGCTAAGAAGGAGACCCAGTACTTC. Full variable domain (outside the CDR3, taken from reference TRBV30 and TRBJ2-5): SQTIHQWPATLVQPVGSPLSLECTVEGTSNPNLYWYRQAAGRGLQLLFYSVGIGQISSEVPQNLSASRPQDRQFILSSKKLLLSDSGFYLCAWNSPRAKKETQYFGPGTRLLVL.

The rearrangement joins TRBV5-4 to TRBJ2-7; no definite D call. The V gene's germline CDR1 is SGHNT and CDR2 YYREEE (reference sequence). V lost 0 bases to trimming and J lost 4 bases, with 8 bases between them. This CDR3 has 13 amino acids. CDR3 bases: TGTGCCAGCAGCTTGGCCATGGGGTACGAGCAGTACTTC. As protein: CASSLAMGYEQYF.

The gene calls are TRBV7-2 and TRBJ1-6; the match to TRBD1 covers 10 bases. The CDR3 has 17 amino acids. Losses at the gene ends were 2 bases for V and 7 bases for J; bases not matched to a gene: 8. Germline-derived CDR1 and CDR2 are SGHTA and FQGNSA. For the CDR3, the DNA is TGTGCCAGCAGCTTAACCCGGGGACAGGGGCGAAATTCACCCCTCCACTTT. Its protein product is CASSLTRGQGRNSPLHF. Looking up the rest from reference TRBV7-2 and TRBJ1-6 gives the full variable domain: GAGVSQSPSNKVTEKGKDVELRCDPISGHTALYWYRQSLGQGLEFLIYFQGNSAPDKSGLPSDRFSAERTGGSVSTLTIQRTQQEDSAVYLCASSLTRGQGRNSPLHFGNGTRLTVT.

The chain carries TRBV7-3 and TRBJ2-5; tentative D call: TRBD2 (5 bases). Trimming took 0 bases from V and 1 from J, leaving 9 bases between them. The germline V gene has CDR1 SGHTA and CDR2 FQGTGA. This CDR3 has 15 amino acids. CDR3 nucleotides: TGTGCCAGCAGCTTAACTGAGGGATTCCAAGAGACCCAGTACTTC. This translates into CASSLTEGFQETQYF. Drawing the rest from reference TRBV7-3 and TRBJ2-5, the complete variable domain is GAGVSQTPSNKVTEKGKYVELRCDPISGHTALYWYRQSLGQGPEFLIYFQGTGAADDSGLPNDRFFAVRPEGSVSTLKIQRTERGDSAVYLCASSLTEGFQETQYFGPGTRLLVL.

This clonotype was seen only a few times. This chain connects TRBV18 to TRBJ2-2; D is unclear. V was pared by 1 base and J by 0 bases, with 9 bases between. This CDR3 has 16 residues. The germline CDR1 and CDR2 sequences are KGHSH and LQKENI. CDR3 in amino acids: CASSPQLIANTGELFF. CDR3 DNA: TGTGCCAGCTCACCACAACTGATCGCGAACACCGGGGAGCTGTTTTTT.

This clonotype qualifies as medium-sized. The chain joins TRBV6-5 to TRBJ2-1; D unclear. The V gene lost 6 bases and the J gene lost 3 bases, with 12 bases spanning the gap. The germline CDR1 and CDR2 sequences are MNHEY and SVGAGI. CDR3 length: 14 residues. The CDR3 reads CASSPKSSYNEQFF. CDR3 nucleotide sequence: TGTGCCAGCAGCCCCAAGTCGAGCTACAATGAGCAGTTCTTC.